This T cell receptor (beta chain) comes out of a study of blood T cell repertoires in COVID-19. Across the whole study: Samples came from the United States, Italy and Spain, spanning acute and convalescent COVID-19. In each case, the material was cDNA or gDNA derived from T cells, B-cell-depleted T cells, or PBMCs.

In the original analysis: Amplifying reference gene primers gave estimates of nucleated cell counts. TCRdb keeps only in-frame clones here, not all; method: immunoSEQ multiplex PCR. The V and J calls and clone size come from that table; D and trimming were worked out from the DNA. The sample comprises 91,000 or so clones, about 86% of which are singletons, and approximately 13% rests with the top ten. V lost 2 bases, J lost 5 bases, and 6 bases stayed unmatched. This CDR3 contains 15 residues. CDR1 and CDR2 (germline): MNHNS, SASEGT. This clonotype originated in a woman between 55 and 75 years old in a cohort sampled during active or convalescent COVID-19. Sequenced input: peripheral blood. The J gene is TRBJ2-3, the V gene TRBV6-1, with TRBD2 matching 8 bases. As DNA, the CDR3 is TGTGCCAGCAGTGAATGGCGGGGGGCGGAAGATACGCAGTATTTT. It is translated as CASSEWRGAEDTQYF.